A selection of T cell receptor beta chains follows, all from one sample in a study of T cell changes during pregnancy in multiple sclerosis. Clones were sequenced by immunoSEQ multiplex PCR, and TCRdb holds only the in-frame ones, with some missing. This sample carries about 70,000 clones, around 94% of them seen once, and the ten largest clones take roughly 2%. Source: peripheral blood, taken in the second trimester of pregnancy. These receptors came from a female donor in good health, enrolled as a control in a pregnancy study. CDR3s include the opening cysteine and the closing phenylalanine or tryptophan. A D gene is named only where the DNA matches it firmly. A row's size may be missing; if present it is once, few, many or a size class.

J gene	V gene	D gene	clone size	CDR3 protein	CDR3 DNA
TRBJ2-3	TRBV29-1	.	.	CSVGVPSYSTDTQYF	TGCAGCGTTGGCGTCCCGAGTTATAGCACAGATACGCAGTATTTT
TRBJ1-6	TRBV7-2	TRBD1	.	CASKIPGGDSPLHF	TGTGCCAGCAAAATTCCAGGGGGTGATTCACCCCTCCACTTT
TRBJ1-3	TRBV4-2	.	.	CASSQGTDWGGNTIYF	TGTGCCAGCAGCCAAGGGACAGATTGGGGGGGAAACACCATATATTTT
TRBJ2-7	TRBV5-6	.	.	CASSMGRPYEQYF	TGTGCCAGCAGTATGGGGCGTCCCTACGAGCAGTACTTC
TRBJ2-3	TRBV4-1	TRBD1	.	CASRDRPSDTQYF	TGCGCCAGCAGGGACAGGCCGTCAGATACGCAGTATTTT
TRBJ2-3	TRBV6-4	TRBD2	once	CASSQSGGTDTQYF	TGTGCCAGCAGCCAAAGCGGGGGCACAGATACGCAGTATTTT
TRBJ2-2	TRBV28	TRBD1	.	CASRYRGPNTGELFF	TGTGCCAGCAGGTACAGGGGGCCGAACACCGGGGAGCTGTTTTTT
TRBJ1-3	TRBV7-2	.	.	CASSLLGNTIYF	TGTGCCAGCAGCCTCCTGGGAAACACCATATATTTT
TRBJ2-2	TRBV11-1	.	.	CASSRGGYTGELFF	TGTGCCAGCAGCAGAGGCGGTTACACCGGGGAGCTGTTTTTT
TRBJ2-3	TRBV7-2	TRBD1	.	CASSRQGGLPTDTQYF	TGTGCCAGCAGCAGACAGGGGGGCCTCCCCACAGATACGCAGTATTTT
TRBJ2-5	TRBV7-2	.	once	CASSWGLGLQRQETQYF	TGTGCCAGCAGCTGGGGATTGGGACTCCAACGCCAAGAGACCCAGTACTTC
TRBJ1-1	TRBV7-8	.	.	CASSEQHYTEAFF	TGTGCCAGCAGCGAACAGCATTACACTGAAGCTTTCTTT
TRBJ1-2	TRBV4-3	.	.	CASSRNVGTGGYTF	TGCGCCAGCAGCCGAAACGTCGGGACTGGTGGCTACACCTTC
TRBJ2-3	TRBV7-3	TRBD2	.	CASSAGLAGGLSTDTQYF	TGTGCCAGCAGCGCTGGGCTAGCGGGGGGGCTAAGCACAGATACGCAGTATTTT
TRBJ1-6	TRBV18	.	.	CASSPYAGPGAPLHF	TGTGCCAGCTCACCATACGCAGGCCCAGGGGCACCCCTCCACTTT
TRBJ2-1	TRBV28	.	.	CASSLNSLTYNEQFF	TGTGCCAGCAGTTTAAATAGCCTCACCTACAATGAGCAGTTCTTC
TRBJ2-7	TRBV19	.	.	CASSDRIESYEQYF	TGTGCCAGTAGTGACAGGATAGAGTCCTACGAGCAGTACTTC
TRBJ2-1	TRBV9	TRBD2	once	CASSVAGVTSYNEQFF	TGTGCCAGCAGCGTCGCGGGGGTAACCTCCTACAATGAGCAGTTCTTC
TRBJ2-3	TRBV7-3	TRBD2	.	CASSLSSGGAMDTQYF	TGTGCCAGCAGCTTATCAAGCGGGGGGGCCATGGATACGCAGTATTTT
TRBJ1-6	TRBV7-9	.	.	CASSLAASSPLHF	TGTGCCAGCAGCTTAGCGGCCAGTTCACCCCTCCACTTT
TRBJ2-6	TRBV7-2	.	.	CASSLTGTYSGANVLTF	TGTGCCAGCAGCTTAACAGGGACGTACTCTGGGGCCAACGTCCTGACTTTC
TRBJ1-5	TRBV28	.	.	CASSPGDQPQHF	TGTGCCAGCAGTCCCGGGGATCAGCCCCAGCATTTT
TRBJ1-1	TRBV28	TRBD1	few	CASTARDRKAFF	TGTGCCAGCACCGCACGGGACAGGAAAGCTTTCTTT